The clone carrying this T cell receptor beta chain was detected once. Its antigen is unidentified. These data originate in a study of T cell repertoires in cytomegalovirus infection. Study at large: Recently identified HLA-C-restricted CMV epitopes and well-studied HLA-B-restricted CMV epitopes were used by the study. Indicated by public TCR beta signatures were CMV infection and matching HLA type.

TCRdb analysed the reads with MiXCR anew, one entry per CDR3 protein. The data hold some 590,000 distinct CDR3 sequences, with under 45% observed a single time. General study findings and limits: Carriage of CMV together with the relevant HLA was identifiable through cumulative public TCR beta family frequency. It was HLA-C-restricted CMV-specific TCR beta clonotypes that dominated the response ex vivo.

The V gene lost 0 bases and the J gene lost 4 bases, with 6 bases spanning the gap. Per germline, CDR1 LNHDA and CDR2 SQIVND (reference sequence). CDR3 length: 13 amino acids. The chain uses TRBV19 and TRBJ1-1; D unresolved. The input for sequencing was cultured PBMCs, taken from culture after CMV antigen stimulation. This sequence was found in a human donor in good health (CMV status not recorded). Some clones in this sample may be carry-over from other donors' samples. The CDR3 sequence is CASSIEEGTEAFF. The CDR3 bases are TGTGCCAGTAGTATAGAGGAGGGCACTGAAGCTTTCTTT.